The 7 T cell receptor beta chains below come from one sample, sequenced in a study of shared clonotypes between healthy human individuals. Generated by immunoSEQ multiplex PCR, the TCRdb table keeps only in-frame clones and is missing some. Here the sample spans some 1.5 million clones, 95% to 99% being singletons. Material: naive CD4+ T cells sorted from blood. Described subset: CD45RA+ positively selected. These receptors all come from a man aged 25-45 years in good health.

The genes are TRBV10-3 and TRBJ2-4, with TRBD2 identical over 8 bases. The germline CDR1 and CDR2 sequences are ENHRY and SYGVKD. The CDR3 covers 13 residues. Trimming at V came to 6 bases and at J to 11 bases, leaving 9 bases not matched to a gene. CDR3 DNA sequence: TGTGCCATCAGGGAACCGGGACTAGATGTTCAGTACTTC. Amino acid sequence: CAIREPGLDVQYF.

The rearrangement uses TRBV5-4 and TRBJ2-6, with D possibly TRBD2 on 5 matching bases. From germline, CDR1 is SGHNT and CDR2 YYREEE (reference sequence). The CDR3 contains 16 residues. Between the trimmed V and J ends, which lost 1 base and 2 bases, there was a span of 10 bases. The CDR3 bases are TGTGCCAGCAGCTTGTCGCACGGGACTGGGGCCAACGTCCTGACTTTC. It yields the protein CASSLSHGTGANVLTF.

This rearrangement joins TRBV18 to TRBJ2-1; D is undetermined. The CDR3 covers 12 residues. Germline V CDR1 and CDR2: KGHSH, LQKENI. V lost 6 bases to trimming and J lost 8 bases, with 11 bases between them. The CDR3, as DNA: TGTGCCAGCTCTAGCCCCTCGGATGAGCAGTTCTTC. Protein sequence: CASSSPSDEQFF.

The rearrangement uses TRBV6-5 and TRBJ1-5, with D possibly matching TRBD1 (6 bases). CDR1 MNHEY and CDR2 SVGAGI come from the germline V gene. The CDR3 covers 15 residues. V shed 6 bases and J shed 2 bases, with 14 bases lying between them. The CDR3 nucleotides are TGTGCCAGCAGAGCACAGGGCACAGGCAATCAGCCCCAGCATTTT. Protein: CASRAQGTGNQPQHF.

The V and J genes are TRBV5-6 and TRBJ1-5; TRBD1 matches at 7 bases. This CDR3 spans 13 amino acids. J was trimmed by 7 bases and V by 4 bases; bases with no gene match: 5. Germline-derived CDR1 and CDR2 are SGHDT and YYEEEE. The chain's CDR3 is CASSPTGRQPQHF. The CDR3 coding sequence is TGTGCCAGCAGCCCGACAGGGCGCCAGCCCCAGCATTTT.

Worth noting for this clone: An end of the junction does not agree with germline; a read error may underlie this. For the CDR3, the DNA is TGCAGTGCCAGAGGGACAGTCGGGGCTTTCTTT. It codes for CSARGTVGAFF. J is TRBJ1-1 and V is TRBV20-1, with 7 bases that match TRBD1. Per germline, CDR1 DFQATT and CDR2 SNEGSKA (reference sequence). CDR3 length: 11 residues.

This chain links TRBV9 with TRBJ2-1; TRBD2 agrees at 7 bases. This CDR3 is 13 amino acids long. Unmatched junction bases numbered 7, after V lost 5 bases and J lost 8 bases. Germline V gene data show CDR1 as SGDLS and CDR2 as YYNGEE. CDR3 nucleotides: TGTGCCAGCAGTCAGACTAGCTTGGATGAGCAGTTCTTC. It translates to CASSQTSLDEQFF.